The 28 T cell receptor beta chains below come from one sample, sequenced in a study of long-term antiretroviral therapy in people with HIV. Sequencing relied on immunoSEQ assay v3.0, run at survey level. The data were produced by immunoSEQ multiplex PCR, yet TCRdb's version contains in-frame clones alone and is incomplete. The table lists tens of thousands of clones, 80% of them singletons, with less than 6% in the top ten. The sample in question was unsorted PBMCs, obtained 3.4 years after starting antiretroviral therapy. The receptor set was obtained from a man between 25 and 39 years old with HIV.

The rearrangement uses TRBV5-1 and TRBJ2-6; 8 bases agree with TRBD2. This CDR3 contains 18 residues. Germline CDR1 SGHRS, CDR2 YFSETQ. Trimming cost V 4 bases and J 0 bases; bases outside gene matches: 9. CDR3 in amino acids: CASSTAGTRFSGANVLTF. The CDR3 coding sequence is TGCGCCAGCAGCACCGCCGGGACTAGGTTCTCTGGGGCCAACGTCCTGACTTTC.

The chain has TRBV6-5 and TRBJ1-1, with D possibly being TRBD1 (6 bases). The CDR3 totals 14 residues. V was pared by 6 bases and J by 6 bases, with 17 bases between. Germline V gene lookup returns CDR1 MNHEY and CDR2 SVGAGI. The CDR3 is CASRQQGRVAEAFF. The CDR3 nucleotides are TGTGCCAGCAGACAACAGGGTAGAGTCGCTGAAGCTTTCTTT.

This chain joins TRBV27 and TRBJ2-2; 8 nucleotides agree with TRBD2. This CDR3 is built from 20 residues. V shed 1 base and J 5 bases; nucleotides not matched to a gene: 18. Per germline, CDR1 MNHEY and CDR2 SMNVEV (reference sequence). CDR3 in DNA: TGTGCCAGCAGTTTATTGGTGGGTCCAGCGGGAGTGTTGAAAACCGGGGAGCTGTTTTTT. This sequence encodes CASSLLVGPAGVLKTGELFF.

This clone was seen more than once but under ten times. The chain uses TRBV19 and TRBJ2-2; D is possibly TRBD1 or TRBD2 (6 bases each). Germline assignment: CDR1 LNHDA and CDR2 SQIVND (reference sequence). The germline V and J ends were trimmed by 9 bases and 6 bases, with 23 bases remaining between them. The CDR3 sequence is 16 residues long. The CDR3 loop is CASAAGHALGAGELFF. The CDR3 nucleotides are TGTGCCAGCGCCGCGGGACACGCCCTTGGAGCCGGGGAGCTGTTTTTT.

This clone has a single count. The J gene is TRBJ2-1, the V gene TRBV28; D possibly corresponds to TRBD2 (6 bases). Germline CDR1 reads MDHEN; CDR2 reads SYDVKM. The CDR3 runs to 16 residues. V dropped 5 bases and J dropped 3 bases, with 17 bases sitting between them. This CDR3 reads CASSVRLGFFYNEQFF. CDR3 coding DNA: TGTGCCAGCAGTGTCAGACTAGGGTTCTTCTACAATGAGCAGTTCTTC.

The V call is TRBV15, the J call TRBJ1-1; a possible D gene is TRBD1 (5 bases). Germline V gene data show CDR1 as LNHNV and CDR2 as YYDKDF (reference sequence). CDR3 size: 16 residues. Trimming took 3 bases from V and 3 from J, leaving 17 bases between them. CDR3 coding DNA: TGTGCCACCAGCAGGATCTCCATGGGGGGGGACACTGAAGCTTTCTTT. Protein: CATSRISMGGDTEAFF. Looking up the rest from reference TRBV15 and TRBJ1-1 gives the full variable domain: DAMVIQNPRYQVTQFGKPVTLSCSQTLNHNVMYWYQQKSSQAPKLLFHYYDKDFNNEADTPDNFQSRRPNTSFCFLDIRSPGLGDTAMYLCATSRISMGGDTEAFFGQGTRLTVV.

The chain is built from TRBV10-2 and TRBJ2-7; D is uncertain. V was cut by 7 bases and J by 0 bases, with 4 bases left in between. Per germline, CDR1 WSHSY and CDR2 SAAADI. CDR3 length: 11 amino acids. The CDR3 DNA reads TGCGCCAGCACCGCCTCCTACGAGCAGTACTTC. Translated, it gives CASTASYEQYF.

The chain is built from TRBV5-1 and TRBJ2-1; TRBD2 matches at 10 bases. Germline-derived CDR1 and CDR2 are SGHRS and YFSETQ. V lost 0 bases and J lost 9; bases outside the gene matches: 6. This CDR3 has 15 amino acids. The DNA of the CDR3 is TGCGCCAGCAGCTTGGGTCTAGCGGGAGTCGGTGAGCAGTTCTTC. Its protein is CASSLGLAGVGEQFF.

This rearrangement joins TRBV5-4 to TRBJ2-4; 12 positions agree with TRBD1. CDR1 and CDR2 from the germline V gene are SGHNT and YYREEE (reference sequence). This CDR3 contains 18 residues. Trimming at V came to 4 bases and at J to 3 bases, leaving 11 bases not matched to a gene. The CDR3 DNA is TGTGCCAGCAGCCCACCGGGACAGGGGGCTTTTGGCAAAAACATTCAGTACTTC. Its protein is CASSPPGQGAFGKNIQYF.

This clone was detected only once. This chain joins TRBV6-6 and TRBJ2-7; D is uncertain. Germline assignment: CDR1 MNHNY and CDR2 SVGAGI (reference sequence). CDR3 length: 12 amino acids. V lost 0 bases and J lost 2, with 2 bases in between. The CDR3 DNA sequence: TGTGCCAGCAGTTACTCACCCTACGAGCAGTACTTC. Translation gives CASSYSPYEQYF.

V usage is TRBV30 and J usage is TRBJ2-7; the D is unclear. The CDR3 has 14 amino acids. V lost 3 bases and J lost 0, with 12 bases in between. The V gene's germline CDR1 is GTSNPN and CDR2 SVGIG (reference sequence). This CDR3 reads CAWSPILSSYEQYF. The CDR3 nucleotides read TGTGCCTGGAGCCCCATCCTAAGCTCCTACGAGCAGTACTTC. The whole variable domain, remainder taken from reference TRBV30 and TRBJ2-7, is SQTIHQWPATLVQPVGSPLSLECTVEGTSNPNLYWYRQAAGRGLQLLFYSVGIGQISSEVPQNLSASRPQDRQFILSSKKLLLSDSGFYLCAWSPILSSYEQYFGPGTRLTVT.

This clone showed up just once. This chain connects TRBV5-1 to TRBJ1-4; 8 bases fit TRBD1. The CDR3 runs 15 residues. The ends lost 4 bases at V and 8 bases at J; junction bases unmatched: 10. Germline CDR1 SGHRS, CDR2 YFSETQ. CDR3 residues: CASSLSRDRTEKLFF. DNA for the CDR3: TGCGCCAGCAGCCTATCCCGGGACAGGACCGAAAAACTGTTTTTT.

The CDR3 reads CATSSGTGKNIQYF. The CDR3, as DNA: TGTGCCACCAGCAGCGGGACAGGCAAAAACATTCAGTACTTC. The V call is TRBV15, the J call TRBJ2-4, with TRBD1 matching over 8 bases. Germline V lookup: CDR1 LNHNV, CDR2 YYDKDF (reference sequence). The CDR3 runs 14 residues. V was pared by 3 bases and J by 3 bases, with 1 base of the junction left unmatched. The full variable domain, in which reference TRBV15 and TRBJ2-4 provide the parts outside the CDR3, is DAMVIQNPRYQVTQFGKPVTLSCSQTLNHNVMYWYQQKSSQAPKLLFHYYDKDFNNEADTPDNFQSRRPNTSFCFLDIRSPGLGDTAMYLCATSSGTGKNIQYFGAGTRLSVL.

The CDR3 region is CASSDEGGNYNEQFF. DNA for the CDR3: TGCGCCAGCAGTGACGAAGGGGGGAACTACAATGAGCAGTTCTTC. The chain couples TRBV10-1 to TRBJ2-1; the D call may be TRBD1 or TRBD2 (6 bases each). Germline V CDR1 and CDR2: WNHNN, SYGVQD (reference sequence). This CDR3 comprises 15 residues. V lost 3 bases and J 3 bases, leaving 12 bases between the germline ends.

The genes are TRBV7-2 and TRBJ2-1; the D is unclear. Per the germline V gene, CDR1 is SGHTA and CDR2 is FQGNSA. V gave up 5 bases and J gave up 4 bases, with 15 bases separating them. The CDR3 is 15 residues long. The CDR3 is CASSPSHAEYNEQFF. CDR3 DNA: TGTGCCAGCAGCCCATCTCACGCTGAATACAATGAGCAGTTCTTC.

This clone was seen a few times. The chain recombines TRBV6-1 with TRBJ2-2, with D unclear. Germline lookup yields CDR1 MNHNS and CDR2 SASEGT. The CDR3 contains 12 residues. V was cut by 3 bases and J by 9 bases, with 8 bases left in between. This CDR3 is CASSELIWELFF. CDR3 coding DNA: TGTGCCAGCAGTGAGCTAATCTGGGAGCTGTTTTTT.

This clone came up once. The rearrangement links TRBV5-4 to TRBJ1-4; the D gene is possibly TRBD1 (6 bases). V lost 6 bases and J lost 0, with 12 bases in between. The CDR3 sequence is 15 residues long. Per the germline V gene, CDR1 is SGHNT and CDR2 is YYREEE (reference sequence). CDR3 residues: CASNPGAATNEKLFF. CDR3 in DNA: TGTGCCAGCAATCCAGGGGCAGCAACTAATGAAAAACTGTTTTTT.

The V call is TRBV7-2, the J call TRBJ2-3; TRBD2 aligns across 11 bases. CDR1 and CDR2 (germline): SGHTA, FQGNSA. Germline trimming cut 3 bases from V and 5 bases from J; bases unmatched to any gene: 4. This CDR3 spans 15 amino acids. The CDR3 nucleotides are TGTGCCAGCAGCTTTACTAGCGGGAGAATAGATACGCAGTATTTT. Encoded protein: CASSFTSGRIDTQYF.

J is TRBJ2-3 and V is TRBV5-4, with 9 nucleotides matching TRBD2. With V trimmed by 5 bases and J by 4 bases, 8 bases remained unmatched. In germline, CDR1 is SGHNT, CDR2 YYREEE (reference sequence). There are 15 residues in the CDR3. CDR3 protein: CASSPSAGGADTQYF. Written as DNA, the CDR3 is TGTGCCAGCAGTCCCTCGGCGGGAGGGGCAGATACGCAGTATTTT.

In this sample, this clone turned up a few times. The gene calls are TRBV28 and TRBJ1-4; D perhaps matches TRBD1 (5 bases). The CDR3 sequence is 14 residues long. Trimming stripped 4 bases from V and 5 bases from J, with 11 bases between. Germline CDR1 reads MDHEN; CDR2 reads SYDVKM. The CDR3, as DNA: TGTGCCAGCAGTTGGGGCCGGAGAAATGAAAAACTGTTTTTT. It codes for CASSWGRRNEKLFF.

This sequence joins TRBV19 and TRBJ1-1; D is unclear. V was pared by 3 bases and J by 1 base, with 12 bases between. The CDR3 is 15 residues long. Germline assignment: CDR1 LNHDA and CDR2 SQIVND (reference sequence). The CDR3 nucleotides read TGTGCCAGTAGTATGCGGGAACATTCGAACACTGAAGCTTTCTTT. Translated, it gives CASSMREHSNTEAFF.

The chain combines TRBV10-1 with TRBJ2-2, with a weak D call TRBD2 (5 bases). Trimming shortened V by 6 bases and J by 9 bases, and 11 bases separated the two germline ends. CDR3 length equals 12 residues. CDR1 and CDR2 from the germline V gene are WNHNN and SYGVQD (reference sequence). CDR3 coding DNA: TGCGCCAGCAGCAGAGGGTCTAGGGAGCTGTTTTTT. Translation gives CASSRGSRELFF.

The rearrangement uses TRBV7-9 and TRBJ1-4; 9 bases map to TRBD1. Germline CDR1 SEHNR, CDR2 FQNEAQ (reference sequence). This CDR3 has 14 amino acids. V was clipped by 5 bases and J by 10 bases; unmatched bases: 8. CDR3 amino acids: CASSTGTGLRKLFF. The CDR3 DNA reads TGTGCCAGCAGCACCGGGACAGGGCTCCGAAAACTGTTTTTT.

The chain carries TRBV28 and TRBJ1-4, with TRBD1 identical over 9 bases. The CDR3 extends over 15 amino acids. V gave up 7 bases and J gave up 5 bases; unmatched junction bases: 8. Germline CDR1 MDHEN, CDR2 SYDVKM. CDR3 nucleotides: TGTGCCAGCACCGACGGAGGGACAGGGAATGAAAAACTGTTTTTT. It translates to CASTDGGTGNEKLFF.

V usage is TRBV30 and J usage is TRBJ1-1; D gene unclear. Germline assignment: CDR1 GTSNPN and CDR2 SVGIG (reference sequence). This CDR3 is 13 amino acids long. V lost 0 bases and J 1 base, leaving 6 bases between the germline ends. The CDR3 nucleotides read TGTGCCTGGAGTGTACGTGAGAACACTGAAGCTTTCTTT. It encodes CAWSVRENTEAFF.

This clone came up a few times. The J gene is TRBJ2-7, the V gene TRBV7-9; D may be TRBD2 (6 bases). V dropped 0 bases and J dropped 4 bases, with 10 bases sitting between them. This CDR3 is built from 14 residues. The germline gives CDR1 SEHNR, CDR2 FQNEAQ (reference sequence). The CDR3 loop reads CASSLAGGVYEQYF. The DNA of the CDR3 is TGTGCCAGCAGCTTAGCGGGAGGAGTGTACGAGCAGTACTTC.

The chain has TRBV11-2 and TRBJ1-5; possibly TRBD1 for D (5 bases). Germline V gene lookup returns CDR1 SGHAT and CDR2 FQNNGV. V was clipped by 0 bases and J by 6 bases, with 9 bases between them. The CDR3 is 14 amino acids. The CDR3 DNA follows: TGTGCCAGCAGCTTAGACAGGGCCGCTCAGCCCCAGCATTTT. Its protein is CASSLDRAAQPQHF.

This clone was recorded a few times. V usage is TRBV19 and J usage is TRBJ1-1; no reliable D call. V shed 3 bases and J shed 4 bases, with 9 bases lying between them. The CDR3 has 13 amino acids. Germline V CDR1 and CDR2: LNHDA, SQIVND (reference sequence). The CDR3 region is CASSILSSTEAFF. Here the CDR3 DNA reads TGTGCCAGTAGTATTCTCAGTAGCACTGAAGCTTTCTTT.